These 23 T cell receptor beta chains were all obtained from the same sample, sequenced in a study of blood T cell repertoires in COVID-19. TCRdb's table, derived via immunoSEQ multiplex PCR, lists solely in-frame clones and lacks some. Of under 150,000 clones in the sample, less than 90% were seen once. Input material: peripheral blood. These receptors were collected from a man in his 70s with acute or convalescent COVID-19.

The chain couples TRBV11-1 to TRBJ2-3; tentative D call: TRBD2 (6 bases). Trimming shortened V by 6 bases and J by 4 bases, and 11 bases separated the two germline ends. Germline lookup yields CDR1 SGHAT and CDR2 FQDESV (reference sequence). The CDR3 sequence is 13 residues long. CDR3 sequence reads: CASRPGEPDTQYF. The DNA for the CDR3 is TGTGCCAGCAGACCGGGGGAGCCAGATACGCAGTATTTT.

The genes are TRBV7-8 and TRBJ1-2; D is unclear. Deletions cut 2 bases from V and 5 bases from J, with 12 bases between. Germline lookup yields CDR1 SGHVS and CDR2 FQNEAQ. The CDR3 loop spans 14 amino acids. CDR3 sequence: CASSLRLGDYGYTF. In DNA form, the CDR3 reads TGTGCCAGCAGCTTAAGACTCGGGGATTATGGCTACACCTTC.

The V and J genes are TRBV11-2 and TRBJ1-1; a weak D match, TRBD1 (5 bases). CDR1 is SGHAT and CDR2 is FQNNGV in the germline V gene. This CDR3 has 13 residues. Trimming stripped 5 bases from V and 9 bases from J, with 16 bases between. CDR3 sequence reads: CASSATVEQQAFF. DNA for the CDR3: TGTGCCAGCAGCGCGACAGTGGAACAACAAGCTTTCTTT.

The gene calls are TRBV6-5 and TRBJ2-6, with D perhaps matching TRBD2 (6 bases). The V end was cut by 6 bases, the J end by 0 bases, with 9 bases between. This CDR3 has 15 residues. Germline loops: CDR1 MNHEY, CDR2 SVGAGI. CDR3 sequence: CASRGGDSGANVLTF. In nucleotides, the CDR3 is TGTGCCAGCAGGGGGGGTGACTCTGGGGCCAACGTCCTGACTTTC.

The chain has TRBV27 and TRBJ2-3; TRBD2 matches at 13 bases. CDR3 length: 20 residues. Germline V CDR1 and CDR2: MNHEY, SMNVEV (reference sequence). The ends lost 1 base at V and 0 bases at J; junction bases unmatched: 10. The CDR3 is CASSLLGTSGVIYSTDTQYF. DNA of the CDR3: TGTGCCAGCAGTTTATTGGGGACTAGCGGGGTCATTTATAGCACAGATACGCAGTATTTT.

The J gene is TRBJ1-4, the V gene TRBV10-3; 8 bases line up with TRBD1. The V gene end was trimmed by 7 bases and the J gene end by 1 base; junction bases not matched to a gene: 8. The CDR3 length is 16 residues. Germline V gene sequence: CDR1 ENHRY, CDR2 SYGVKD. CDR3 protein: CAITGTGIQTNEKLFF. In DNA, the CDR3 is TGTGCCATCACGGGGACAGGAATCCAAACTAATGAAAAACTGTTTTTT.

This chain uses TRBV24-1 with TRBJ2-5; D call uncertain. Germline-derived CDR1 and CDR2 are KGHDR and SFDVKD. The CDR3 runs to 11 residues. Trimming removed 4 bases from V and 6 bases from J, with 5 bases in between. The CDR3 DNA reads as TGTGCCACCAGTGAAGCCCAGACCCAGTACTTC. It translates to CATSEAQTQYF.

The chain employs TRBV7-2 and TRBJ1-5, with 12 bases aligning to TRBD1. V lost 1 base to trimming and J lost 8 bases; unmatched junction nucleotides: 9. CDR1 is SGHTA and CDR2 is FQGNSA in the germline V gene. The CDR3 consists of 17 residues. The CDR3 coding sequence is TGTGCCAGCAGCTTAGGGTGGGGACAGGGGGCGAATAAGCCCCAGCATTTT. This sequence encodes CASSLGWGQGANKPQHF.

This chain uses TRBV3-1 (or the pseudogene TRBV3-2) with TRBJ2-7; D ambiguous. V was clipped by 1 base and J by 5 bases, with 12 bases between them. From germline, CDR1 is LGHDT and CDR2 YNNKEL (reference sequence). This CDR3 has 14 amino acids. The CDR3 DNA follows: TGTGCCAGCAGCCAAGGACTTCGTACGGACGAGCAGTACTTC. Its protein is CASSQGLRTDEQYF.

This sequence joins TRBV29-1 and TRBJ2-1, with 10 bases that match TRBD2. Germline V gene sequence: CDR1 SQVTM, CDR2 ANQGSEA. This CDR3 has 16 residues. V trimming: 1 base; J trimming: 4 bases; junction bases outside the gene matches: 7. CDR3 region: CSVEVGLAGVYNEQFF. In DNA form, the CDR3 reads TGCAGCGTTGAAGTGGGCCTAGCGGGGGTGTACAATGAGCAGTTCTTC.

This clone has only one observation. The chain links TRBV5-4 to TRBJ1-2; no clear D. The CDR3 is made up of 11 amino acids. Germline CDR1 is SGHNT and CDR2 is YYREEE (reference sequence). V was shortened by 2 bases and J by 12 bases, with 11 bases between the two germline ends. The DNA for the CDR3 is TGTGCCAGCAGCTTTGGCGGGGAACACACCTTC. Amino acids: CASSFGGEHTF.

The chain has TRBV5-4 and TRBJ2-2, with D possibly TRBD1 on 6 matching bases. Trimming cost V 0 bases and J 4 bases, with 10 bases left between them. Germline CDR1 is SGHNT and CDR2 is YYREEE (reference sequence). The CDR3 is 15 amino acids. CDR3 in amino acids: CASSLEGGLTGELFF. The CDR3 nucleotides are TGTGCCAGCAGCTTGGAAGGGGGTCTCACCGGGGAGCTGTTTTTT.

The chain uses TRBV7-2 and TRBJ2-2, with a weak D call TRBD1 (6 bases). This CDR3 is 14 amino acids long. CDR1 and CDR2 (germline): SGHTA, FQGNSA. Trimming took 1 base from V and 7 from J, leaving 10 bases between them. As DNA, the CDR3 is TGTGCCAGCAGCTTAGATCAGGGGATCGGGGAGCTGTTTTTT. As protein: CASSLDQGIGELFF.

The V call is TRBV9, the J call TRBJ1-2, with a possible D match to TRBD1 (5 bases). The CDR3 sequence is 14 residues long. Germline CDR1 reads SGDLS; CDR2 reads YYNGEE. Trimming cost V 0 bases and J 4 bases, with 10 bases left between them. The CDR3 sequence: CASSVGDFPYGYTF. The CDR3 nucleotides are TGTGCCAGCAGCGTAGGGGACTTCCCCTATGGCTACACCTTC.

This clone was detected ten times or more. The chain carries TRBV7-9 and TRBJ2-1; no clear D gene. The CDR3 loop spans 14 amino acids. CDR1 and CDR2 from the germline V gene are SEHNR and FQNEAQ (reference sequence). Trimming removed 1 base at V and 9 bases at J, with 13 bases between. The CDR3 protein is CASSLVASPGEQFF. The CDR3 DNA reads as TGTGCCAGCAGCTTAGTGGCCAGCCCGGGTGAGCAGTTCTTC.

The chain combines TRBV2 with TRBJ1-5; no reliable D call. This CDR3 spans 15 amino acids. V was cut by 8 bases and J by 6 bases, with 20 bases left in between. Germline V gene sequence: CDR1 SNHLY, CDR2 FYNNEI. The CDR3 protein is CASDLHGSEGQPQHF. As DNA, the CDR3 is TGTGCCAGCGACCTGCACGGGTCGGAGGGTCAGCCCCAGCATTTT.

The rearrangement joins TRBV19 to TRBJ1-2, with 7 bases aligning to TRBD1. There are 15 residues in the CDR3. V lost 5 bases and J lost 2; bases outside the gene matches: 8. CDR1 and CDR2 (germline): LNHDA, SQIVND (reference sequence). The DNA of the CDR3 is TGTGCCAGTAGTGGGGGGACAGTCCAAAACTATGGCTACACCTTC. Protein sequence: CASSGGTVQNYGYTF.

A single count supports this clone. The CDR3 DNA reads TGCAGTGCTAGAGTTGTGACAGGGCAGTACTTC. This gives the protein CSARVVTGQYF. This rearrangement joins TRBV20-1 to TRBJ2-7; maybe TRBD1 (6 bases). Germline V CDR1 and CDR2: DFQATT, SNEGSKA (reference sequence). The V end was cut by 1 base, the J end by 9 bases, with 10 bases between. The CDR3 length is 11 residues.

CDR3 residues: CASSLTTVQSSGNTIYF. The CDR3 DNA sequence: TGTGCCAGCAGCTTAACGACAGTCCAGAGCTCTGGAAACACCATATATTTT. V usage is TRBV5-8 and J usage is TRBJ1-3, with a possible D match to TRBD1 (5 bases). V shed 2 bases and J shed 0 bases, with 15 bases lying between them. CDR1 SGHTS and CDR2 YDEGEE come from the germline V gene. The CDR3 runs to 17 residues.

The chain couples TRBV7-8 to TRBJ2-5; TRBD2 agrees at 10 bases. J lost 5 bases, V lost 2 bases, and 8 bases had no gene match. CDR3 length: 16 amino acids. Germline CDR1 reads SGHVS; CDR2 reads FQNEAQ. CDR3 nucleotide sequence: TGTGCCAGCAGCTTACTGTTGAGTAGCGGGGGGGAGACCCAGTACTTC. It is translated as CASSLLLSSGGETQYF.

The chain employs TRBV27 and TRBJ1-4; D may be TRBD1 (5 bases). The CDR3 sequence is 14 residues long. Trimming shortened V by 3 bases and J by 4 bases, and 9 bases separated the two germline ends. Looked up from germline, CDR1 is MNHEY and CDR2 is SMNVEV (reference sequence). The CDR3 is CASSFGGYNEKLFF. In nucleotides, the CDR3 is TGTGCCAGCAGTTTTGGGGGGTATAATGAAAAACTGTTTTTT.

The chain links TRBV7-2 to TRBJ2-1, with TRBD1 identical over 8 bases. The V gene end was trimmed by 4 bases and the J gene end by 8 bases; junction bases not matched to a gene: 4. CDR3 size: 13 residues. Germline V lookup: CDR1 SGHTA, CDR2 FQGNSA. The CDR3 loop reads CASSYTGGDEQFF. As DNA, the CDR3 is TGTGCCAGCAGCTATACAGGGGGTGATGAGCAGTTCTTC.

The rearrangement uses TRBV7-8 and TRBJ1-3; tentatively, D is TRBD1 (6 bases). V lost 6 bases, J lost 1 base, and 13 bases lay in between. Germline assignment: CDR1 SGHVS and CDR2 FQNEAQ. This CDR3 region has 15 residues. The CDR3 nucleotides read TGTGCCAGCAGTTTACAGGGAGGTTCTGGAAACACCATATATTTT. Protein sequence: CASSLQGGSGNTIYF. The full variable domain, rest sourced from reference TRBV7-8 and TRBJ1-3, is GAGVSQSPRYKVAKRGQDVALRCDPISGHVSLFWYQQALGQGPEFLTYFQNEAQLDKSGLPSDRFFAERPEGSVSTLKIQRTQQEDSAVYLCASSLQGGSGNTIYFGEGSWLTVV.